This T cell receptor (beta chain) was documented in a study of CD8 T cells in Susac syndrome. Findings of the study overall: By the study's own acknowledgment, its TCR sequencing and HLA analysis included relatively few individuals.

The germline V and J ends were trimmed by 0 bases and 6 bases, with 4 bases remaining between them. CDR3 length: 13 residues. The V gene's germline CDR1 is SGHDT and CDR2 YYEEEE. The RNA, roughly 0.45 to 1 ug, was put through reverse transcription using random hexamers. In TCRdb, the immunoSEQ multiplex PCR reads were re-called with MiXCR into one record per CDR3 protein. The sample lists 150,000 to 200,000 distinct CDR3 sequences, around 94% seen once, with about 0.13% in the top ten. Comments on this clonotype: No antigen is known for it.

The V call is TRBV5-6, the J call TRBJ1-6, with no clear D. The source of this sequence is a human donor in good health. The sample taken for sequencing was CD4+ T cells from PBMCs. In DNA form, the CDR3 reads TGTGCCAGCAGCTTGGCCGGTAATTCACCCCTCCACTTT. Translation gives CASSLAGNSPLHF.